The 28 T cell receptor beta chains listed next were all sequenced from one sample in a study of shared clonotypes between healthy human individuals. Naivety among CD8 cells was defined by CD45RO negativity and positive CCR7 selection, thereby excluding terminally differentiated effector memory CD45RA+ cells. The assay was immunoSEQ multiplex PCR, and TCRdb's table has in-frame clones only and misses some. This sample has hundreds of thousands of clones, with 90% to 97% found just once. Sequencing was done on a sample of naive CD8+ T cells sorted from blood. The receptors come from a woman in her 30s in good health.

The chain combines TRBV18 with TRBJ2-1; no clear D gene. The CDR3 consists of 11 residues. The V gene's germline CDR1 is KGHSH and CDR2 LQKENI. V was pared by 4 bases and J by 8 bases, with 6 bases between. CDR3 coding DNA: TGTGCCAGCTCACAGGTAGATGAGCAGTTCTTC. Residues: CASSQVDEQFF.

The chain links TRBV7-8 to TRBJ2-7, with 8 bases aligning to TRBD2. This CDR3 region has 19 residues. CDR1 and CDR2 (germline): SGHVS, FQNEAQ. V trimming: 5 bases; J trimming: 3 bases; junction bases outside the gene matches: 21. CDR3 in amino acids: CASSPIEVTSGEGVYEQYF. CDR3 coding DNA: TGTGCCAGCAGCCCGATAGAGGTTACTAGCGGAGAAGGGGTCTACGAGCAGTACTTC. Full variable domain (remainder filled in from reference TRBV7-8 and TRBJ2-7): GAGVSQSPRYKVAKRGQDVALRCDPISGHVSLFWYQQALGQGPEFLTYFQNEAQLDKSGLPSDRFFAERPEGSVSTLKIQRTQQEDSAVYLCASSPIEVTSGEGVYEQYFGPGTRLTVT.

This chain connects TRBV27 to TRBJ2-7; the match to TRBD2 covers 8 bases. V lost 6 bases to trimming and J lost 3 bases; unmatched junction nucleotides: 10. The CDR3 runs to 15 residues. CDR1 and CDR2 (germline): MNHEY, SMNVEV (reference sequence). As DNA, the CDR3 is TGTGCCAGCAGAGCGGGAGCGGGGCTGAGCTACGAGCAGTACTTC. It codes for CASRAGAGLSYEQYF.

The chain employs TRBV19 and TRBJ1-5; no clear D. The CDR3 is 16 amino acids. V was shortened by 3 bases and J by 1 base, with 13 bases between the two germline ends. Germline assignment: CDR1 LNHDA and CDR2 SQIVND (reference sequence). The CDR3 DNA reads TGTGCCAGTAGTATCCTCCTTACGGGGAGCAATCAGCCCCAGCATTTT. Translating it yields CASSILLTGSNQPQHF.

The chain recombines TRBV5-8 with TRBJ2-2, with D maybe TRBD2 (6 bases). Trimming took 3 bases from V and 1 from J, leaving 16 bases between them. Germline CDR1 is SGHTS and CDR2 is YDEGEE. The CDR3 runs to 17 residues. The CDR3 loop reads CASSSPSLAVNTGELFF. The CDR3 bases are TGTGCCAGCAGCTCCCCTTCGTTAGCGGTGAACACCGGGGAGCTGTTTTTT.

The rearrangement links TRBV5-6 to TRBJ2-1; 9 bases line up with TRBD2. The CDR3 is 15 residues long. The V gene's germline CDR1 is SGHDT and CDR2 YYEEEE. V gave up 0 bases and J gave up 5 bases; unmatched junction bases: 3. This chain's CDR3 is CASSLVLAGHNEQFF. The DNA for the CDR3 is TGTGCCAGCAGCTTGGTCCTAGCGGGACACAATGAGCAGTTCTTC.

This chain joins TRBV7-9 and TRBJ2-1, with 7 nucleotides matching TRBD2. The V segment lost 0 bases and the J segment 3 bases; nucleotides outside the gene matches: 5. The CDR3 is 16 amino acids. Germline CDR1 reads SEHNR; CDR2 reads FQNEAQ (reference sequence). The CDR3 DNA sequence: TGTGCCAGCAGCTTAGCGCCTAGCGGCTTCTACAATGAGCAGTTCTTC. Its protein product is CASSLAPSGFYNEQFF.

The V gene is TRBV14, the J gene TRBJ2-7; 9 positions agree with TRBD2. With V trimmed by 9 bases and J by 5 bases, 35 bases remained unmatched. Germline V gives CDR1 SGHDN, CDR2 FVKESK. This CDR3 spans 22 amino acids. This chain's CDR3 is CASLWLSPPEGSGSPMRNEQYF. The CDR3 DNA follows: TGTGCCAGTCTCTGGCTTTCCCCCCCGGAGGGTAGCGGGAGCCCTATGAGGAACGAGCAGTACTTC. The full variable domain, rest sourced from reference TRBV14 and TRBJ2-7, is EAGVTQFPSHSVIEKGQTVTLRCDPISGHDNLYWYRRVMGKEIKFLLHFVKESKQDESGMPNNRFLAERTGGTYSTLKVQPAELEDSGVYFCASLWLSPPEGSGSPMRNEQYFGPGTRLTVT.

The V call is TRBV28, the J call TRBJ2-5, with a tentative D call TRBD2 (11 bases). The V and J ends lost 6 bases and 5 bases respectively, with 31 bases between them. The V gene's germline CDR1 is MDHEN and CDR2 SYDVKM. This CDR3 has 19 residues. The CDR3 coding sequence is TGTGCCAGCAGCCTGGGGACAGGGGTGCAACTAGCGGGAGCGGAGACCCAGTACTTC. This codes for CASSLGTGVQLAGAETQYF. Variable domain in full (rest from reference TRBV28 and TRBJ2-5): DVKVTQSSRYLVKRTGEKVFLECVQDMDHENMFWYRQDPGLGLRLIYFSYDVKMKEKGDIPEGYSVSREKKERFSLILESASTNQTSMYLCASSLGTGVQLAGAETQYFGPGTRLLVL.

The rearrangement links TRBV28 to TRBJ1-2; D possibly corresponds to TRBD1 (5 bases). In germline, CDR1 is MDHEN, CDR2 SYDVKM. Trimming removed 9 bases from V and 3 bases from J, with 14 bases in between. The CDR3 is made up of 13 amino acids. CDR3 DNA: TGTGCCAGTAGCGGGGGAGGGGACTATGGCTACACCTTC. Translated, it gives CASSGGGDYGYTF.

V and J are TRBV13 and TRBJ2-1; 15 bases are shared with TRBD2. The CDR3 is 17 amino acids. The V gene end was trimmed by 5 bases and the J gene end by 6 bases; junction bases not matched to a gene: 8. Germline CDR1 PRHDT, CDR2 FYEKMQ (reference sequence). For the CDR3, the DNA is TGTGCCAGCAGCCTCAGGACTAGCGGGAGGGCCTTCAATGAGCAGTTCTTC. Protein product: CASSLRTSGRAFNEQFF.

V and J are TRBV9 and TRBJ1-2, with a tentative D call TRBD1 (5 bases). Germline V gene lookup returns CDR1 SGDLS and CDR2 YYNGEE. The V end lost 3 bases, the J end lost 2 bases, and 17 bases lay between the germline ends. The CDR3 runs to 16 residues. The DNA for the CDR3 is TGTGCCAGCAGCGGCCGACAGACACTTCAAAACTATGGCTACACCTTC. Translating gives CASSGRQTLQNYGYTF.

Worth noting for this clone: The sample contains more than one DNA sequence encoding this CDR3. The chain is built from TRBV6-5 and TRBJ2-2, with D perhaps assigned TRBD1 or TRBD2 (5 bases each). Trimming left V 2 bases short and J 7 bases short, with 8 bases between. CDR3 size: 13 residues. Germline values: CDR1 MNHEY, CDR2 SVGAGI. The CDR3 reads CASSYLGGGELFF. In DNA form, the CDR3 reads TGTGCCAGCAGTTACCTTGGGGGCGGGGAGCTGTTTTTT.

This clone was counted once. The V call is TRBV5-1, the J call TRBJ2-7, with D possibly being TRBD1 (7 bases). There are 14 residues in the CDR3. Germline V gives CDR1 SGHRS, CDR2 YFSETQ. The V end was cut by 2 bases, the J end by 4 bases, with 13 bases between. The CDR3 DNA reads as TGCGCCAGCAGCTTTTCGACAGGGAGGTACGAGCAGTACTTC. This translates into CASSFSTGRYEQYF.

J is TRBJ2-7 and V is TRBV7-8; 16 bases agree with TRBD2. The V gene's germline CDR1 is SGHVS and CDR2 FQNEAQ. The trim removed 5 bases at V and 3 bases at J, leaving 7 bases unmatched. This CDR3 has 17 amino acids. In nucleotides, the CDR3 is TGTGCCAGCAGCCCGGGACTAGCGGGAGGGCCCGGCTACGAGCAGTACTTC. This gives the protein CASSPGLAGGPGYEQYF. Using reference TRBV7-8 and TRBJ2-7 for the parts outside the CDR3, the full variable domain is GAGVSQSPRYKVAKRGQDVALRCDPISGHVSLFWYQQALGQGPEFLTYFQNEAQLDKSGLPSDRFFAERPEGSVSTLKIQRTQQEDSAVYLCASSPGLAGGPGYEQYFGPGTRLTVT.

Note on this clone: Other DNA sequences in the sample encode the same CDR3. The V and J genes are TRBV27 and TRBJ1-5, with 8 bases aligning to TRBD1. This CDR3 has 13 residues. V lost 6 bases to trimming and J lost 4 bases; unmatched junction nucleotides: 2. Germline V gives CDR1 MNHEY, CDR2 SMNVEV (reference sequence). This CDR3 reads CASSRGLNQPQHF. Here the CDR3 DNA reads TGTGCCAGCAGCAGGGGGCTTAATCAGCCCCAGCATTTT.

This clone was seen a single time. The rearrangement links TRBV11-2 to TRBJ2-3; D remains unclear. The ends were cut back, 0 bases at V and 5 bases at J, with 6 bases in the middle. The CDR3 runs to 13 residues. Per the germline V gene, CDR1 is SGHAT and CDR2 is FQNNGV. DNA of the CDR3: TGTGCCAGCAGCTTAGAAGTTGGAGATACGCAGTATTTT. It encodes CASSLEVGDTQYF.

The chain uses TRBV25-1 and TRBJ2-7, with D possibly being TRBD1 (6 bases). The V gene lost 11 bases and the J gene lost 3 bases, with 8 bases spanning the gap. The germline V gene encodes CDR1 MGHDK and CDR2 SYGVNS. The length of the CDR3 is 10 residues. CDR3: CAAGVYEQYF. CDR3 nucleotide sequence: TGTGCCGCAGGGGTCTACGAGCAGTACTTC.

The V call is TRBV7-9, the J call TRBJ2-2; perhaps TRBD1 as D (5 bases). The CDR3 has 13 amino acids. Germline CDR1 SEHNR, CDR2 FQNEAQ (reference sequence). V lost 1 base, J lost 10 bases, and 10 bases lay in between. CDR3 in DNA: TGTGCCAGCAGCTTAGTAGTCAGGGAGGAGCTGTTTTTT. It yields the protein CASSLVVREELFF.

This clone appeared a single time. The chain combines TRBV5-1 with TRBJ1-1; 7 nucleotides align to TRBD1. In germline, CDR1 is SGHRS, CDR2 YFSETQ. V trimming: 4 bases; J trimming: 1 base; junction bases outside the gene matches: 4. There are 14 residues in the CDR3. DNA of the CDR3: TGCGCCAGCAGCCCAAACAGGGGGAACACTGAAGCTTTCTTT. The encoded protein is CASSPNRGNTEAFF.

This chain uses TRBV27 with TRBJ1-5; no clear D. The CDR3 has 13 residues. V was trimmed by 5 bases and J by 6 bases, leaving 11 bases between them. Germline V gene sequence: CDR1 MNHEY, CDR2 SMNVEV (reference sequence). The CDR3 DNA is TGTGCCAGCAGTCAAGGCTGGAGTCAGCCCCAGCATTTT. Translating it yields CASSQGWSQPQHF.

The chain links TRBV2 to TRBJ1-3; D not certain. Trimming removed 4 bases at V and 0 bases at J, with 13 bases between. The CDR3 loop spans 16 amino acids. Looked up from germline, CDR1 is SNHLY and CDR2 is FYNNEI. The CDR3 is CASSATKGISGNTIYF. The CDR3 DNA reads as TGTGCCAGCAGTGCAACTAAGGGAATCTCTGGAAACACCATATATTTT.

This chain connects TRBV27 to TRBJ1-5, with a possible D match to TRBD1 (5 bases). The germline V gene encodes CDR1 MNHEY and CDR2 SMNVEV (reference sequence). This CDR3 has 15 amino acids. V lost 1 base to trimming and J lost 4 bases, with 11 bases between them. The CDR3 DNA reads TGTGCCAGCAGTTTATGGGGGAGAGGTAATCAGCCCCAGCATTTT. Translated: CASSLWGRGNQPQHF.

The V call is TRBV9, the J call TRBJ2-1; TRBD2 agrees at 7 bases. Trimming took 3 bases from V and 8 from J; bases not matched to a gene: 14. This CDR3 region has 16 residues. The V gene's germline CDR1 is SGDLS and CDR2 YYNGEE. This CDR3 is CASSGGTTLAWDEQFF. The CDR3 DNA follows: TGTGCCAGCAGCGGGGGGACTACCCTTGCGTGGGATGAGCAGTTCTTC.

This clone has a single count. The rearrangement uses TRBV4-1 and TRBJ1-2; tentative D call: TRBD1 (5 bases). Trimming shortened V by 4 bases and J by 8 bases, and 23 bases separated the two germline ends. Germline V gene sequence: CDR1 MGHRA, CDR2 YSYEKL. This CDR3 has 16 amino acids. The CDR3 protein is CASSRGIGSLGEGYTF. CDR3 coding DNA: TGCGCCAGCAGCCGAGGGATTGGCAGCCTGGGGGAGGGCTACACCTTC.

V and J are TRBV23-1 and TRBJ2-3; D not resolved. TRBV23-1 is an ORF for which the function is uncertain. The CDR3 extends over 17 amino acids. The V and J ends lost 4 bases and 2 bases respectively, with 19 bases between them. CDR3 protein: CASSLPPPNPYTDTQYF. The DNA for the CDR3 is TGCGCCAGCAGTCTTCCCCCTCCCAATCCCTACACAGATACGCAGTATTTT.

With respect to this clone: The sample has other DNA sequences that encode this CDR3 too. V gene TRBV9 combines with J gene TRBJ2-5, with TRBD2 matching over 7 bases. Germline CDR1 is SGDLS and CDR2 is YYNGEE. This CDR3 comprises 13 residues. After removal of 0 bases from V and 5 bases from J, the junction contained 1 base not matched to a gene. CDR3 amino acids: CASSVGGGETQYF. The DNA of the CDR3 is TGTGCCAGCAGCGTAGGGGGAGGGGAGACCCAGTACTTC.

This clone was counted only a few times. V usage is TRBV11-2 and J usage is TRBJ1-2; D call uncertain. The germline V gene has CDR1 SGHAT and CDR2 FQNNGV. Trimming cost V 1 base and J 4 bases, with 4 bases left between them. The CDR3 runs 12 residues. For the CDR3, the DNA is TGTGCCAGCAGCTTAGTGATCTATGGCTACACCTTC. This codes for CASSLVIYGYTF.